Described below is a single TCR beta chain sequence and its context. Under the authors' procedure: There were a median of roughly 100,000 TCRs per sample, with a range from about 23,224 to 690,600. TCRdb re-analysed the RACE reads in MiXCR, keeping a single row per CDR3 protein. TCRdb assigned the V and J calls; the authors' analysis was not used. Counted here are about 360,000 distinct CDR3 sequences, about 7% occurring once; the ten biggest clones make up 8.4%. The CDR3 has 15 residues. Germline CDR1 and CDR2: LGHNA and YNFKEQ. The ends were cut back, 0 bases at V and 8 bases at J, with 14 bases in the middle. This sample was taken from a study of human T cells and chemical hapten exposure. Time point: patch test 1, 2 weeks after DPC sensitization. Treatment reported: therapeutic diphenylcyclopropenone sensitization with weekly scalp DPC. Blood collection happened ahead of applying each patch test.

The receptor comes from a woman under 30 with alopecia areata. Some clones in this sample may be carry-over from other donors' samples. The sequencing here drew on whole blood, taken in connection with sensitization to the hapten diphenylcyclopropenone (DPC). The rearrangement uses TRBV4-2 and TRBJ2-1; either TRBD1 or TRBD2 may supply D (6 bases each). CDR3 sequence (DNA): TGTGCCAGCAGCCAAGATCGGTTGGGGGGCGATGAGCAGTTCTTC. This sequence encodes CASSQDRLGGDEQFF.